One and the same sample provided the 20 T cell receptor beta chains below, sequenced in a study of T cells after yellow fever vaccination (dated by TCRdb to the late 2010s). The method was 5' RACE. The reads were generated on an Illumina HiSeq 2500. TCRdb applied fastp at Q25 and MiXCR to the public reads, then kept only in-frame beta chains. One record per CDR3 amino acid sequence lists the most common genes and DNA. The sample has a few hundred thousand distinct CDR3 sequences on record, 11% of them singletons. The top ten hold roughly 18% of the sample. Explained via the paper, the treatment or condition label denotes: live attenuated yellow fever vaccine strain. Sequenced here: PBMCs, sampled on the day of the first yellow fever vaccination. The source of these receptors is a young man who received the YFV17D yellow fever vaccine.

The chain is built from TRBV19 and TRBJ1-1; perhaps TRBD1 as D (5 bases). V was clipped by 9 bases and J by 5 bases, with 13 bases between them. The CDR3 extends over 12 amino acids. Looked up from germline, CDR1 is LNHDA and CDR2 is SQIVND (reference sequence). The CDR3 bases are TGTGCCAGCGGGGGAGGGTGGACTGAAGCTTTCTTT. It is translated as CASGGGWTEAFF. The entire variable domain, with the rest obtained from reference TRBV19 and TRBJ1-1, is as follows: DGGITQSPKYLFRKEGQNVTLSCEQNLNHDAMYWYRQDPGQGLRLIYYSQIVNDFQKGDIAEGYSVSREKKESFPLTVTSAQKNPTAFYLCASGGGWTEAFFGQGTRLTVV.

The chain employs TRBV12-3 or TRBV12-4 and TRBJ2-7, with 7 bases lining up with TRBD1. This CDR3 is built from 13 residues. Trimming at V came to 5 bases and at J to 2 bases, leaving 3 bases not matched to a gene. The CDR3 loop reads CASSVQGPYEQYF. CDR3 nucleotides: TGTGCCAGCAGTGTACAGGGGCCCTACGAGCAGTACTTC.

About this clonotype: This CDR3 fails to terminate in the conserved phenylalanine or tryptophan, so it likely reflects a read error. The chain employs TRBV4-2 and TRBJ1-4; 7 nucleotides line up with TRBD1. In germline, CDR1 is LGHNA, CDR2 YNFKEQ. Trimming took 3 bases from V and 8 from J; bases not matched to a gene: 6. CDR3 length: 14 residues. The CDR3 loop reads CASSQGTGAEKLFS. The CDR3 coding sequence is TGTGCCAGCAGCCAGGGTACAGGGGCCGAAAAACTGTTTTCT.

J is TRBJ2-7 and V is TRBV12-3 or TRBV12-4; D gene ambiguous. Trimming shortened V by 1 base and J by 2 bases, and 9 bases separated the two germline ends. CDR3 length equals 14 residues. CDR3 loop: CASSLGGRPYEQYV. CDR3 nucleotide sequence: TGTGCCAGCAGTTTAGGCGGAAGACCCTACGAGCAGTACGTC.

Ten or more counts support this clonotype. CDR3 sequence: CASSSHPITSGVYNEQFF. CDR3 nucleotide sequence: TGTGCCAGCAGCTCCCACCCTATTACTAGCGGGGTTTACAATGAGCAGTTCTTC. The genes are TRBV11-1 and TRBJ2-1; 10 bases are a match to TRBD2. V gave up 4 bases and J gave up 4 bases; unmatched junction bases: 13. CDR3 length: 18 residues. Per the germline V gene, CDR1 is SGHAT and CDR2 is FQDESV (reference sequence).

This clonotype came up a few times. Here the CDR3 DNA reads TGCAGTGCTAGAGCAATCGACAGGGGGACGGTAAAACTGTTTTTT. It yields the protein CSARAIDRGTVKLFF. This rearrangement joins TRBV20-1 to TRBJ1-4, with TRBD1 matching 9 bases. V shed 1 base, J shed 10 bases, and the junction held 10 bases outside the gene matches. CDR1 and CDR2 (germline): DFQATT, SNEGSKA (reference sequence). The CDR3 length is 15 residues.

V usage is TRBV29-1 and J usage is TRBJ1-2; D might be TRBD1 (5 bases). V shed 6 bases and J shed 5 bases, with 10 bases lying between them. This CDR3 is 11 amino acids long. Germline V lookup: CDR1 SQVTM, CDR2 ANQGSEA. CDR3 amino acids: CSVPGGYGYTF. CDR3 in DNA: TGCAGCGTCCCCGGGGGGTATGGCTACACCTTC.

This clonotype has just a few counts. This chain connects TRBV18 to TRBJ2-3, with D maybe TRBD2 (5 bases). The CDR3 sequence is 13 residues long. With 5 bases removed from V and 4 bases from J, the gap between germline ends came to 10 bases. Per germline, CDR1 KGHSH and CDR2 LQKENI. In DNA form, the CDR3 reads TGTGCCAGCTCAACGGCGGGCGCAGATACGCAGTATTTT. Its translation is CASSTAGADTQYF.

In its sample, this clonotype was seen a few times. The CDR3 nucleotides read TGTGCCAGCAGCTCCGCCGGGACTAGCGGGGGATACACAGATACGCAGTATTTT. Its protein product is CASSSAGTSGGYTDTQYF. The chain is built from TRBV7-9 and TRBJ2-3; 14 nucleotides align to TRBD2. Germline V CDR1 and CDR2: SEHNR, FQNEAQ (reference sequence). This CDR3 comprises 18 residues. Unmatched junction bases numbered 8, after V lost 4 bases and J lost 2 bases.

This clonotype was counted between two and nine times. The genes are TRBV5-1 and TRBJ2-7; D possibly corresponds to TRBD2 (5 bases). Deletions cut 8 bases from V and 1 base from J, with 13 bases between. The CDR3 length is 13 residues. CDR1 and CDR2 from the germline V gene are SGHRS and YFSETQ. The CDR3 DNA reads as TGCGCCAGTAGACTCGGGGAGTCCTACGAGCAGTACTTC. Translated: CASRLGESYEQYF.

The chain combines TRBV7-9 with TRBJ2-4; D may match TRBD1 or TRBD2 (5 bases each). Germline loops: CDR1 SEHNR, CDR2 FQNEAQ (reference sequence). The CDR3 has 16 residues. Trimming removed 5 bases at V and 1 base at J, with 15 bases between. CDR3 protein: CASSAPLGVAKNIQYF. CDR3 bases: TGTGCCAGCAGCGCCCCCCTGGGGGTCGCCAAAAACATTCAGTACTTC. The full variable domain, completed using reference TRBV7-9 and TRBJ2-4, is DTGVSQNPRHKITKRGQNVTFRCDPISEHNRLYWYRQTLGQGPEFLTYFQNEAQLEKSRLLSDRFSAERPKGSFSTLEIQRTEQGDSAMYLCASSAPLGVAKNIQYFGAGTRLSVL.

This clonotype has just a few counts. The chain combines TRBV9 with TRBJ2-3; TRBD2 is a possible D gene (6 bases). The V end lost 0 bases, the J end lost 10 bases, and 18 bases lay between the germline ends. The CDR3 is made up of 15 amino acids. The germline V gene encodes CDR1 SGDLS and CDR2 YYNGEE. Here the CDR3 reads CASSVAGEPGFAQYF. CDR3 nucleotides: TGTGCCAGCAGCGTAGCGGGGGAGCCGGGGTTCGCGCAGTATTTT.

This clonotype was recorded once. The chain links TRBV20-1 to TRBJ1-6; the D gene is possibly TRBD1 (6 bases). Trimming took 3 bases from V and 7 from J, leaving 16 bases between them. CDR3 size: 15 residues. The germline V gene encodes CDR1 DFQATT and CDR2 SNEGSKA (reference sequence). CDR3 in amino acids: CSARRGELLNSPLHF. As DNA, the CDR3 is TGCAGTGCTAGGAGGGGGGAACTATTAAATTCACCCCTCCACTTT.

This clonotype came up a few times. The V and J genes are TRBV9 and TRBJ2-3; TRBD2 matches 13 bases. There are 17 residues in the CDR3. Trimming at V came to 3 bases and at J to 4 bases, leaving 8 bases not matched to a gene. The V gene's germline CDR1 is SGDLS and CDR2 YYNGEE. Here the CDR3 reads CASSARSTSGGPDTQYF. The CDR3 DNA sequence: TGTGCCAGCAGCGCCCGCTCGACTAGCGGGGGGCCAGATACGCAGTATTTT.

The sample holds a few counts of this clonotype. The chain recombines TRBV5-1 with TRBJ2-3; 9 bases are shared with TRBD1. With V trimmed by 1 base and J by 3 bases, 6 bases remained unmatched. Germline loops: CDR1 SGHRS, CDR2 YFSETQ. This CDR3 spans 16 amino acids. The CDR3 nucleotides are TGCGCCAGCAGCTTGAGACAGGGGGGTCGGACAGATACGCAGTATTTT. Translation: CASSLRQGGRTDTQYF.

This clonotype was detected only a few times. The genes are TRBV12-3 or TRBV12-4 and TRBJ1-1, with TRBD1 matching over 11 bases. The CDR3 is 15 amino acids. J lost 2 bases, V lost 7 bases, and 6 bases had no gene match. DNA for the CDR3: TGTGCCAGCACCCCGGGGACAGGGGGTAACACTGAAGCTTTCTTT. This codes for CASTPGTGGNTEAFF.

As to this clonotype: This may be a read error, as it is one base from a much larger clone. The chain employs TRBV6-2 or TRBV6-3 and TRBJ1-5; a weak D match, TRBD1 (5 bases). This CDR3 is 13 amino acids long. Germline CDR1 and CDR2: MNHEY and SVGEGT. V lost 2 bases and J 4 bases, leaving 6 bases between the germline ends. In DNA, the CDR3 is TGTGCCAGCAGTTACGACAGAAATCAGCCCCAGCATTTT. Residues: CASSYDRNQPQHF.

CDR3: CASSSDATPGANVLTF. In nucleotides, the CDR3 is TGCGCCAGCAGCTCGGATGCTACGCCTGGGGCCAACGTCCTGACTTTC. This chain uses TRBV5-1 with TRBJ2-6; D remains unclear. Between the trimmed V and J ends, which lost 3 bases and 2 bases, there was a span of 12 bases. From germline, CDR1 is SGHRS and CDR2 YFSETQ. CDR3 length equals 16 residues. The whole variable domain, remainder taken from reference TRBV5-1 and TRBJ2-6, is KAGVTQTPRYLIKTRGQQVTLSCSPISGHRSVSWYQQTPGQGLQFLFEYFSETQRNKGNFPGRFSGRQFSNSRSEMNVSTLELGDSALYLCASSSDATPGANVLTFGAGSRLTVL.

V and J are TRBV12-3 or TRBV12-4 and TRBJ2-1; no clear D gene. V was pared by 6 bases and J by 7 bases, with 13 bases between. The CDR3 contains 13 residues. The CDR3 bases are TGTGCCAGCAGCCCAACCAGGTGGAATGAGCAGTTCTTC. Its protein product is CASSPTRWNEQFF.

This clonotype showed up just a few times. This rearrangement joins TRBV7-2 to TRBJ2-5; 7 positions match TRBD2. This CDR3 has 14 amino acids. Unmatched junction bases numbered 6, after V lost 5 bases and J lost 3 bases. Germline lookup yields CDR1 SGHTA and CDR2 FQGNSA. As DNA, the CDR3 is TGTGCCAGCAGCCACCAGCGGGGAAAAGAGACCCAGTACTTC. Encoded protein: CASSHQRGKETQYF.